What follows is one T cell receptor (beta chain) and its context. Its antigen is currently unknown. Using immunoSEQ multiplex PCR, the repertoire was profiled, and TCRdb retains in-frame clones only, with some absent. The table includes about 130,000 clones, 93% detected once. This sample is part of a study of T cell responses to AZD1222 COVID-19 vaccine. Study background: Investigators merged groups given second doses at roughly 4 or roughly 12 weeks. Study observations and caveats: Targets within unmutated variant regions were reportedly found for nearly half of spike-specific TCRs.

The V end lost 3 bases, the J end lost 6 bases, and 12 bases lay between the germline ends. The CDR3 consists of 13 residues. CDR1 LGHDT and CDR2 YNNKEL come from the germline V gene (reference sequence). The chain combines TRBV3-1 (or the pseudogene TRBV3-2) with TRBJ2-7; possible D gene TRBD2, 5 bases. This TCR was recovered from an adult in good health. The sequences come from peripheral blood, collected on day 0 of AZD1222 vaccination. The CDR3 reads CASSQVAFSEQYF. The DNA for the CDR3 is TGTGCCAGCAGCCAGGTAGCGTTCTCCGAGCAGTACTTC.